This is a list of T cell receptor beta chains from one sample in a study of T cell responses to AZD1222 COVID-19 vaccine. Generated by immunoSEQ multiplex PCR, the TCRdb table keeps only in-frame clones and is missing some. There are about 73,000 clones in the sample; roughly 89% occur only once, and 9.3% lies in the top ten. The sample here was peripheral blood, taken 28 days after the second AZD1222 dose. The receptors were sampled from an adult who received the AZD1222 COVID-19 vaccine. The CDR3 runs from the conserved cysteine through the conserved F or W. The D gene is left open where the match is weak. Clone size is stated in some rows and not others, as once, few, many or a class when expanded.

D gene	V gene	J gene	clone size	CDR3 protein	CDR3 DNA
TRBD2	TRBV5-8	TRBJ2-3	once	CASSLVAGGGTDTQYF	TGTGCCAGCAGCTTGGTAGCGGGGGGAGGCACAGATACGCAGTATTTT
TRBD2	TRBV11-3	TRBJ2-1	once	CASSLVLAGLPYNEQFF	TGTGCCAGCAGCTTAGTCCTAGCGGGTCTCCCCTACAATGAGCAGTTCTTC
NA	TRBV11-1	TRBJ2-7	NA	CASSFRDTEQYF	TGTGCCAGCAGCTTCAGGGATACCGAGCAGTACTTC
NA	TRBV3-1/TRBV3-2	TRBJ1-1	few	CASSQGRSQNTEAFF	TGTGCCAGCAGCCAAGGGAGGAGCCAGAACACTGAAGCTTTCTTT
TRBD2	TRBV9	TRBJ2-7	NA	CASRGGGDEQYF	TGTGCCAGCCGCGGCGGGGGGGACGAGCAGTACTTC
TRBD2	TRBV11-2	TRBJ2-5	NA	CASSLRAGANRQYF	TGTGCCAGCAGCTTACGAGCGGGGGCCAACCGGCAGTACTTC
NA	TRBV18	TRBJ1-6	NA	CASSPVAPNRVGNSPLHF	TGTGCCAGCTCACCGGTGGCCCCTAACAGGGTAGGGAATTCACCCCTCCACTTT
NA	TRBV5-1	TRBJ2-4	NA	CASRTEENIQYF	TGCGCCAGCAGGACAGAGGAAAACATTCAGTACTTC
NA	TRBV24-1	TRBJ1-6	NA	CATSRGLGSPLHF	TGTGCCACCAGCCGTGGGTTGGGGTCACCCCTCCACTTT
TRBD1	TRBV10-1	TRBJ1-6	NA	CATRGSWDRGNSPLHF	TGCGCCACCAGGGGGTCATGGGACAGGGGTAATTCACCCCTCCACTTT
NA	TRBV19	TRBJ1-1	NA	CASSILGGTEAFF	TGTGCCAGTAGTATATTGGGTGGAACTGAAGCTTTCTTT
NA	TRBV19	TRBJ1-1	NA	CASSTESTKAFF	TGTGCCAGTAGTACTGAGTCTACAAAAGCTTTCTTT
TRBD1	TRBV15	TRBJ1-5	NA	CATSPPGTGVQPQHF	TGTGCCACCAGCCCTCCCGGGACAGGGGTTCAGCCCCAGCATTTT
NA	TRBV4-1	TRBJ2-5	NA	CASSQELAGKYF	TGCGCCAGCAGCCAAGAGTTGGCCGGTAAGTACTTC
TRBD2	TRBV24-1	TRBJ2-1	NA	CATSVGGLAWDEQFF	TGTGCCACCAGTGTTGGGGGACTAGCGTGGGATGAGCAGTTCTTC
NA	TRBV5-8	TRBJ2-4	NA	CASSLVDPIQYF	TGTGCCAGCAGCTTGGTGGACCCTATTCAGTACTTC
NA	TRBV6-5	TRBJ2-7	NA	CASRLIFRGTYEQYF	TGTGCCAGCAGATTAATATTCCGGGGGACCTACGAGCAGTACTTC
NA	TRBV12-3/TRBV12-4	TRBJ2-1	NA	CASSLGGEGGFF	TGTGCCAGCAGTTTAGGAGGAGAAGGGGGGTTCTTC